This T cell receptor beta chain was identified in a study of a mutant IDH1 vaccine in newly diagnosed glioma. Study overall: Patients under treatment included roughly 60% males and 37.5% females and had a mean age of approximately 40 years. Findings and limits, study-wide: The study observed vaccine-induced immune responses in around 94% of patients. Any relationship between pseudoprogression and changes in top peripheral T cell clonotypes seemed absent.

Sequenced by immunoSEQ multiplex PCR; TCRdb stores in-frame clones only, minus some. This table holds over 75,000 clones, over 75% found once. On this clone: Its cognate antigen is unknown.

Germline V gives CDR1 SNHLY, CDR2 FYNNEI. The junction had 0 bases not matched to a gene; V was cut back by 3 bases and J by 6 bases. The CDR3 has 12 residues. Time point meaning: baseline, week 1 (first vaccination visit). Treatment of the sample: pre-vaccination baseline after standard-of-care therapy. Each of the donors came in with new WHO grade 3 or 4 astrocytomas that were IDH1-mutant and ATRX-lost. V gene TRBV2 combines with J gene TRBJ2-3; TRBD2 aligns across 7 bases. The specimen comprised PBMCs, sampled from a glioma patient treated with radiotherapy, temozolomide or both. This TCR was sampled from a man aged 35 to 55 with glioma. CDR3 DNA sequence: TGTGCCAGCAGTGAGGGGGGGGATACGCAGTATTTT. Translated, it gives CASSEGGDTQYF. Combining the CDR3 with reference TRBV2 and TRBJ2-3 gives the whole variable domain EPEVTQTPSHQVTQMGQEVILRCVPISNHLYFYWYRQILGQKVEFLVSFYNNEISEKSEIFDDQFSVERPDGSNFTLKIRSTKLEDSAMYFCASSEGGDTQYFGPGTRLTVL.